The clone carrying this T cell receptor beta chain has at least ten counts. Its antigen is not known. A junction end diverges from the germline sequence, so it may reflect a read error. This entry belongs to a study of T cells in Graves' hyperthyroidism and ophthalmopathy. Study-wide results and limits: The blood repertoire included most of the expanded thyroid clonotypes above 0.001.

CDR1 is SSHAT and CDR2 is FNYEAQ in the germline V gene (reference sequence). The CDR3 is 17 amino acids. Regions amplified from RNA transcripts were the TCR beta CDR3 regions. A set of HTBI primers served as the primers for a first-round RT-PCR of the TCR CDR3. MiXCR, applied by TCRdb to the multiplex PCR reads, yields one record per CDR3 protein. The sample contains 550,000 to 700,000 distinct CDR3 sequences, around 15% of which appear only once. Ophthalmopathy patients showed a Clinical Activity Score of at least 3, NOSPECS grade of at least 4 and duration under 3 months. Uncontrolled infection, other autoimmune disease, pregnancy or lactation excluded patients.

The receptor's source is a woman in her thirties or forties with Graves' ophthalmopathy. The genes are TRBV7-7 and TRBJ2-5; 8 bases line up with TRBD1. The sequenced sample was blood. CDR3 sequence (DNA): TGTGCTAGCAGCTTAGACACAGGGGGGATGCTTCAAGAGACCCAGTACTTC. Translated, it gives CASSLDTGGMLQETQYF.